This T cell receptor (beta chain) was captured by sequencing in a study of cytomegalovirus exposure and HLA in healthy donors. Whole-study context: When 398 donors were genotyped, 80% to 90% of them were found to fall in the Caucasian-associated ancestry cluster.

Concerning this clone itself: As yet, its antigen is unknown.

PCR amplification relied on 60 Vbeta primers (plus 13 Jbeta primers). The table came from immunoSEQ multiplex PCR; TCRdb's copy has only in-frame clones and leaves some out. The repertoire holds 170,000 or so clones, over 75% seen once, with 1% in the top ten. Study-wide results and limits: Rare sequences made up most TCRs, while some public TCRs were found in many donors. Data from an earlier analysis indicated that most TCR beta V segments were productive either about 87% or about 30% of the time. No immune exposure information besides CMV serostatus was available.

The CDR3 is 14 residues long. V gave up 1 base and J gave up 6 bases, with 11 bases separating them. Germline CDR1 SGHRS, CDR2 YFSETQ. The chain uses TRBV5-1 and TRBJ1-5, with D possibly matching TRBD1 (6 bases). This receptor was taken from a woman aged 50 to 65 in good health and CMV-seropositive. Material: PBMCs. The CDR3 DNA is TGCGCCAGCAGCTTGACAACAGGGTTTCAGCCCCAGCATTTT. Translation: CASSLTTGFQPQHF.